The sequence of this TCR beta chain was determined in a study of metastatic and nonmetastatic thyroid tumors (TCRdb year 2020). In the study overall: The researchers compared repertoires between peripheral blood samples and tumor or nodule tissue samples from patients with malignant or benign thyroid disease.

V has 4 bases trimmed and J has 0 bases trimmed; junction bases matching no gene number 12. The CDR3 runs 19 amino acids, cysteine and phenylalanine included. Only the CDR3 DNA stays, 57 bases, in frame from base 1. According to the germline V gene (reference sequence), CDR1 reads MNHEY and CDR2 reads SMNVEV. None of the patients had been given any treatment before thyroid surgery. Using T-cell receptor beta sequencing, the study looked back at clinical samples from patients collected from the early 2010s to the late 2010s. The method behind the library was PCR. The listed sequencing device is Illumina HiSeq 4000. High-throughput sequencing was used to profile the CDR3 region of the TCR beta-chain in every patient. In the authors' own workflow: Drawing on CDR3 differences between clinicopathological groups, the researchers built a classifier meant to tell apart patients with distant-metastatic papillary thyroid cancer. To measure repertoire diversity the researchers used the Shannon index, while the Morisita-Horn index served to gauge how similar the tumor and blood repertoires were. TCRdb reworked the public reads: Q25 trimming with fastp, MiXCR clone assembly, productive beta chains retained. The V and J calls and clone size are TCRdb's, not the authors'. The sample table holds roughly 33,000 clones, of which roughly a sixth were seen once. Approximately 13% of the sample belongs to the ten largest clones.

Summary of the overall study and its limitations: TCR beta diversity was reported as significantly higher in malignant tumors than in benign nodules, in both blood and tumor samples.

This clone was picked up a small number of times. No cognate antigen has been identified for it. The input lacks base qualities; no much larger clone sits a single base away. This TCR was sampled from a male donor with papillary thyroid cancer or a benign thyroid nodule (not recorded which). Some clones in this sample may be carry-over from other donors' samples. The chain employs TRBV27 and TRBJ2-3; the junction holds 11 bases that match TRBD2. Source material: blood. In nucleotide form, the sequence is TGTGCCAGCAGTTCCGTCGGGACTAGCGGAACATCTAGCACAGATACGCAGTATTTT. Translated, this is CASSSVGTSGTSSTDTQYF.